Below are 10 T cell receptor beta chains sequenced from a single sample in a study of blood T cell repertoires in COVID-19. Measured with immunoSEQ multiplex PCR; TCRdb has only the in-frame clones, and not every one. The data contain 470,000 or so clones, approximately 83% of them singletons. Sequenced material: peripheral blood. The receptors stem from a human donor in a cohort sampled during active COVID-19.

The chain combines TRBV19 with TRBJ1-1; D call uncertain. The V end was cut by 4 bases, the J end by 0 bases, with 15 bases between. Germline V CDR1 and CDR2: LNHDA, SQIVND (reference sequence). The CDR3 is made up of 16 amino acids. The CDR3: CASSRLVSGMNTEAFF. In DNA, the CDR3 is TGTGCCAGTAGTAGATTGGTTTCGGGTATGAACACTGAAGCTTTCTTT. Using reference TRBV19 and TRBJ1-1 for the parts outside the CDR3, the full variable domain is DGGITQSPKYLFRKEGQNVTLSCEQNLNHDAMYWYRQDPGQGLRLIYYSQIVNDFQKGDIAEGYSVSREKKESFPLTVTSAQKNPTAFYLCASSRLVSGMNTEAFFGQGTRLTVV.

On this clone: One junction end does not reproduce the germline sequence, and a read error may be involved. The V call is TRBV18, the J call TRBJ1-1; 10 bases line up with TRBD1. Germline CDR1 and CDR2: KGHSH and LQKENI. The CDR3 is 16 amino acids. CDR3 sequence (DNA): TGTGCCAGCTCTTCGGGTATCGGGACAGGGGACACTGAGGCTTTCTTT. Translation gives CASSSGIGTGDTEAFF. Variable domain in full (rest from reference TRBV18 and TRBJ1-1): NAGVMQNPRHLVRRRGQEARLRCSPMKGHSHVYWYRQLPEEGLKFMVYLQKENIIDESGMPKERFSAEFPKEGPSILRIQQVVRGDSAAYFCASSSGIGTGDTEAFFGQGTRLTVV.

The rearrangement joins TRBV27 to TRBJ2-7, with D possibly matching TRBD2 (6 bases). The CDR3 has 14 amino acids. CDR1 is MNHEY, CDR2 SMNVEV, per germline (reference sequence). V lost 2 bases and J 4 bases, leaving 12 bases between the germline ends. The CDR3 DNA reads TGTGCCAGCAGTTTAAGGTCGGAGGGTTACGAGCAGTACTTC. The encoded protein is CASSLRSEGYEQYF.

This clone was observed once. This chain connects TRBV7-8 to TRBJ1-6, with 9 bases lining up with TRBD1. Germline-derived CDR1 and CDR2 are SGHVS and FQNEAQ. CDR3 length equals 14 residues. The J segment lost 17 bases and the V segment lost 5 bases, leaving 13 bases of the junction unmatched. The CDR3 here is CASSPRGDRAYFHF. The CDR3 nucleotides read TGTGCCAGCAGCCCCAGAGGGGACAGGGCGTACTTCCACTTT. The full variable domain, in which reference TRBV7-8 and TRBJ1-6 provide the parts outside the CDR3, is GAGVSQSPRYKVAKRGQDVALRCDPISGHVSLFWYQQALGQGPEFLTYFQNEAQLDKSGLPSDRFFAERPEGSVSTLKIQRTQQEDSAVYLCASSPRGDRAYFHFGNGTRLTVT.

This clone appeared once. The chain couples TRBV5-8 to TRBJ2-1; TRBD2 matches at 11 bases. This CDR3 comprises 17 residues. V shed 6 bases, J shed 6 bases, and the junction held 14 bases outside the gene matches. The germline CDR1 and CDR2 sequences are SGHTS and YDEGEE. The CDR3 protein is CASTYWDLAGGGNEQFF. The CDR3 nucleotides read TGTGCCAGCACTTACTGGGATTTAGCGGGAGGGGGCAATGAGCAGTTCTTC.

The rearrangement joins TRBV11-2 to TRBJ2-1; D is uncertain. V gave up 6 bases and J gave up 9 bases, with 9 bases separating them. The germline CDR1 and CDR2 sequences are SGHAT and FQNNGV. The CDR3 runs to 11 residues. DNA for the CDR3: TGTGCCAGCAGGACGCAGGTTGAGCAGTTCTTC. It yields the protein CASRTQVEQFF.

The chain is built from TRBV27 and TRBJ1-2, with 8 bases aligning to TRBD1. The ends lost 3 bases at V and 8 bases at J; junction bases unmatched: 5. CDR3 length: 13 residues. Per germline, CDR1 MNHEY and CDR2 SMNVEV (reference sequence). CDR3 DNA: TGTGCCAGCAGTTTCCCCAGGGGGCGAGGCTACACCTTC. It is translated as CASSFPRGRGYTF.

V and J are TRBV30 and TRBJ2-7; D call uncertain. CDR1 and CDR2 (germline): GTSNPN, SVGIG (reference sequence). There are 14 residues in the CDR3. V was clipped by 1 base and J by 5 bases, with 15 bases between them. In nucleotides, the CDR3 is TGTGCCTGGAGTGGAGGTGGGTCTCAGAACGAGCAGTACTTC. Protein product: CAWSGGGSQNEQYF.

The chain links TRBV5-1 to TRBJ1-2; 8 bases fit TRBD1. Germline V lookup: CDR1 SGHRS, CDR2 YFSETQ. This CDR3 has 15 amino acids. V lost 4 bases to trimming and J lost 2 bases; unmatched junction nucleotides: 7. Written as DNA, the CDR3 is TGCGCCAGCAGCGTGAACGGACAGGGAAACTATGGCTACACCTTC. Amino acids: CASSVNGQGNYGYTF.

The chain couples TRBV18 to TRBJ1-2; D perhaps matches TRBD1 (6 bases). V lost 5 bases and J 3 bases, leaving 25 bases between the germline ends. CDR3 length: 18 residues. Germline assignment: CDR1 KGHSH and CDR2 LQKENI. CDR3 loop: CASSALNPVGQQYYGYTF. CDR3 nucleotide sequence: TGTGCCAGCTCAGCGCTCAACCCGGTAGGACAGCAATACTATGGCTACACCTTC.